Listed below are T cell receptor beta chains from one sample, sequenced in a study of glioma-infiltrating T cells. From the multiplex PCR reads, TCRdb called clonotypes with MiXCR, one entry per CDR3 protein. The sample comprises approximately 110,000 distinct CDR3 sequences, approximately 26% of which are singletons, and 35% rests with the top ten. Sequenced input: glioma tissue, nonneoplastic brain tissue, or PBMCs (not recorded which). All receptors come from a human donor with low-grade glioma or glioblastoma, undergoing nonglioma brain surgery, or in good health (not recorded which). Both conserved end residues are part of each CDR3. The order of the fields is CDR3 protein, V gene, clone size, J gene. Some rows have no size entry. The others give once, few or many, or a class for an expanded clone.

CDR3 protein: CASSVSSTGWSYNEQFF; V gene: TRBV6-1; clone size: many; J gene: TRBJ2-1
CDR3 protein: CASSEYRGVPQETQYF; V gene: TRBV2; clone size: many; J gene: TRBJ2-5
CDR3 protein: CSAPPSSVGETQYF; V gene: TRBV20-1; clone size: many; J gene: TRBJ2-5
CDR3 protein: CASSQDLRAAQYF; V gene: TRBV4-1; clone size: NA; J gene: TRBJ2-5
CDR3 protein: CASSTSLDREAFF; V gene: TRBV11-1; clone size: many; J gene: TRBJ1-1
CDR3 protein: CASSLRYTYNEQFF; V gene: TRBV28; clone size: NA; J gene: TRBJ2-1
CDR3 protein: CASGGTAHNEKLFF; V gene: TRBV6-2/TRBV6-3; clone size: many; J gene: TRBJ1-4
CDR3 protein: CASSRLAGAVDTQYF; V gene: TRBV19; clone size: many; J gene: TRBJ2-3
CDR3 protein: CASSLIGTSGRTHEQYF; V gene: TRBV7-2; clone size: many; J gene: TRBJ2-7
CDR3 protein: CASSSGSDTQYF; V gene: TRBV7-3; clone size: many; J gene: TRBJ2-3
CDR3 protein: CASSFEDSNQPQHF; V gene: TRBV28; clone size: many; J gene: TRBJ1-5
CDR3 protein: CASSLTGGLDYEQYF; V gene: TRBV7-3; clone size: many; J gene: TRBJ2-7
CDR3 protein: CASSFNRETQYF; V gene: TRBV7-2; clone size: many; J gene: TRBJ2-5
CDR3 protein: CAARTGGHTEAFF; V gene: TRBV10-3; clone size: NA; J gene: TRBJ1-1
CDR3 protein: CASSFSGLAEAFF; V gene: TRBV12-3/TRBV12-4; clone size: many; J gene: TRBJ1-1
CDR3 protein: CASSPPGQLLADYGYTF; V gene: TRBV27; clone size: NA; J gene: TRBJ1-2
CDR3 protein: CASSPDRSGNQPQHF; V gene: TRBV18; clone size: many; J gene: TRBJ1-5
CDR3 protein: CASSLTPRTDMNTEAFF; V gene: TRBV7-3; clone size: many; J gene: TRBJ1-1
CDR3 protein: CAISSWESNQPQHF; V gene: TRBV10-3; clone size: many; J gene: TRBJ1-5
CDR3 protein: CASSLQGGYNEQFF; V gene: TRBV2; clone size: many; J gene: TRBJ2-1
CDR3 protein: CASSTSGTGISPLHF; V gene: TRBV6-1; clone size: NA; J gene: TRBJ1-6
CDR3 protein: CAWSVGRGLETFF; V gene: TRBV30; clone size: once; J gene: TRBJ1-1
CDR3 protein: CASSEGVYTEAFF; V gene: TRBV10-2; clone size: many; J gene: TRBJ1-1
CDR3 protein: CASSPGDFGSYEQYF; V gene: TRBV7-2; clone size: many; J gene: TRBJ2-7
CDR3 protein: CASSFTGQAFREQYF; V gene: TRBV6-2/TRBV6-3; clone size: many; J gene: TRBJ2-7
CDR3 protein: CATSDGTRRTQYF; V gene: TRBV24-1; clone size: many; J gene: TRBJ2-5
CDR3 protein: CASSPGANIQYF; V gene: TRBV18; clone size: few; J gene: TRBJ2-4
CDR3 protein: CATSTLGEGYNEQFF; V gene: TRBV15; clone size: many; J gene: TRBJ2-1
CDR3 protein: CASSSGHPNTEAFF; V gene: TRBV28; clone size: many; J gene: TRBJ1-1
CDR3 protein: CASSQSRDSSQYF; V gene: TRBV16; clone size: many; J gene: TRBJ2-3
CDR3 protein: CSASDLWTGSYEQYF; V gene: TRBV20-1; clone size: many; J gene: TRBJ2-7
CDR3 protein: CASSVVPEREAFF; V gene: TRBV11-2; clone size: many; J gene: TRBJ1-1
CDR3 protein: CSSSNGQTGDTEALF; V gene: TRBV6-2/TRBV6-3; clone size: NA; J gene: TRBJ1-1
CDR3 protein: CASRPWTSDYNEQLF; V gene: TRBV6-6; clone size: NA; J gene: TRBJ2-1
CDR3 protein: CASSQGKGTLGNTIYF; V gene: TRBV4-2; clone size: many; J gene: TRBJ1-3
CDR3 protein: CASSQGDSSQRGYTF; V gene: TRBV4-2; clone size: many; J gene: TRBJ1-2
CDR3 protein: CASSLVRLFAYEQYF; V gene: TRBV7-2; clone size: many; J gene: TRBJ2-7
CDR3 protein: CASSLYLTGGTYEQYF; V gene: TRBV28; clone size: many; J gene: TRBJ2-7
CDR3 protein: CASSRDGQGDYGYTF; V gene: TRBV5-4; clone size: many; J gene: TRBJ1-2
CDR3 protein: CASSLDGGLNGYTF; V gene: TRBV5-1; clone size: many; J gene: TRBJ1-2
CDR3 protein: CASGIVTGSNTQPQHF; V gene: TRBV19; clone size: once; J gene: TRBJ1-5
CDR3 protein: CASSLDSRVGTQYF; V gene: TRBV12-3/TRBV12-4; clone size: many; J gene: TRBJ2-5
CDR3 protein: CASSSRQTGSPLHF; V gene: TRBV7-3; clone size: many; J gene: TRBJ1-6
CDR3 protein: CASSQGSSNQPQHF; V gene: TRBV9; clone size: many; J gene: TRBJ1-5
CDR3 protein: CASSEYGRIGYGYTF; V gene: TRBV25-1; clone size: many; J gene: TRBJ1-2
CDR3 protein: CASSLRNLNYEQYF; V gene: TRBV7-9; clone size: NA; J gene: TRBJ2-7
CDR3 protein: CASSFVGRQSSNQPQHF; V gene: TRBV28; clone size: many; J gene: TRBJ1-5
CDR3 protein: CASSLGQGSTDTQYF; V gene: TRBV7-9; clone size: many; J gene: TRBJ2-3
CDR3 protein: CASSRFGTGTGWYGYTF; V gene: TRBV27; clone size: NA; J gene: TRBJ1-2
CDR3 protein: CASSYRDRVVDTQYF; V gene: TRBV6-2/TRBV6-3; clone size: NA; J gene: TRBJ2-3
CDR3 protein: CASSQDRGSYEQYF; V gene: TRBV4-3; clone size: NA; J gene: TRBJ2-7
CDR3 protein: CASSPGTGTGNQPQHF; V gene: TRBV18; clone size: many; J gene: TRBJ1-5
CDR3 protein: CASSRGREAFF; V gene: TRBV6-1; clone size: many; J gene: TRBJ1-1
CDR3 protein: CSASGQGAKLYEQYF; V gene: TRBV20-1; clone size: many; J gene: TRBJ2-7
CDR3 protein: CASSSDSGQPQHF; V gene: TRBV18; clone size: few; J gene: TRBJ1-5